This TCR beta chain comes out of a study of blood T cells in healthy people across ages. A second PCR, run for about 6 to 12 cycles, used a sample-barcoded 5' primer plus a J-beta primer mix. Every cDNA was tagged by a template-switch adaptor with 12 random nucleotides. All samples yielded 2.5 million or more CDR3-containing paired-end reads. One entry per CDR3 protein results from TCRdb running MiXCR on the 5' RACE reads. The sample has about 1.6 million distinct CDR3 sequences, 34% seen once; the top ten hold about 11%. The J segment lost 5 bases and the V segment lost 0 bases, leaving 14 bases of the junction unmatched. In germline, CDR1 is MNHGY, CDR2 SAAAGT. The length of the CDR3 is 18 residues.

Specimen: blood. This clonotype was obtained from a woman in her 30s in good health. J is TRBJ1-2 and V is TRBV6-8; 8 nucleotides line up with TRBD1. In DNA form, the CDR3 reads TGTGCCAGCAGTTACTCGTATGCTGGGCAGGGGGCCCTTTATGGCTACACCTTC. This encodes CASSYSYAGQGALYGYTF.